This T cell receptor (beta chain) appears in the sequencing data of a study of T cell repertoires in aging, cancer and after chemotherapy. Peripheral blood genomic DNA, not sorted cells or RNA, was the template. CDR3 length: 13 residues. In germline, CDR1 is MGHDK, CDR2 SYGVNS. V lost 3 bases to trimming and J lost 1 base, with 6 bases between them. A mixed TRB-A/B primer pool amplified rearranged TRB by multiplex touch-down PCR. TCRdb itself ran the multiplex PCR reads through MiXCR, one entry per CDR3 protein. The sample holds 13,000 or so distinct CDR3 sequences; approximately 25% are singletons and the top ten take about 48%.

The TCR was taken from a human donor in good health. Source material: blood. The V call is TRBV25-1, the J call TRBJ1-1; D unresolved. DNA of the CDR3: TGTGCCAGCAGTGAGAAGGGGAACACTGAAGCTTTCTTT. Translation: CASSEKGNTEAFF.